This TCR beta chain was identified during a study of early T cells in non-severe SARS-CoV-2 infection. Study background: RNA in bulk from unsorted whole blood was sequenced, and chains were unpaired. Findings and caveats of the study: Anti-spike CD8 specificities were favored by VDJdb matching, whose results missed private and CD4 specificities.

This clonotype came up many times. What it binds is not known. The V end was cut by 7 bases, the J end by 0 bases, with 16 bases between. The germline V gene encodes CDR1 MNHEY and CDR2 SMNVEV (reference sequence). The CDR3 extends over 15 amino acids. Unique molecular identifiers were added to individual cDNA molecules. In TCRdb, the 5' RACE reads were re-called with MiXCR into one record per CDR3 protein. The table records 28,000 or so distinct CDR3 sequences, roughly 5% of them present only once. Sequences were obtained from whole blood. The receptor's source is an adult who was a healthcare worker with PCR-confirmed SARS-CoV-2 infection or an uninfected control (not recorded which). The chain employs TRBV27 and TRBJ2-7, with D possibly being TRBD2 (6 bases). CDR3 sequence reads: CASIPDGTGSYEQYF. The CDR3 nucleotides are TGTGCCAGCATTCCAGACGGGACTGGCTCCTACGAGCAGTACTTC.